This TCR beta chain was sequenced in a study of naive and memory T cell subsets (dated by TCRdb to about 2017). Some background on the complete study: An open-source, UMI-based TCR alpha and beta sequencing pipeline was applied to sorted naive and memory peripheral blood T cell subsets. IgG serology results and the functional CMV T cell responses were in complete agreement. RNA was DNase-treated and reverse transcribed with TCR constant-region primers, mostly using SuperScript III.

Libraries were built with UMI-ligation and nested PCR. The beta constant-region primer consisted of an equimolar mixture of two oligonucleotides that together covered TRBC1 and TRBC2. The ligated cDNA went through four rounds of PCR with nested alpha and beta constant-region primers together with the SP2 primer. A single-stranded oligonucleotide bearing the SP2 primer plus a 12-nucleotide UMI was ligated onto the 3' end of the cDNA by T4 RNA ligase 1. The ligation reaction was kept at 16 degrees C for about 20-24 hours. To avoid over-amplification, PCR2 was usually performed as a SYBR Green qPCR and halted once a predetermined threshold was reached. Agencourt AMPure XP magnetic beads were used for all purifications after the first. Library quantification was done by Qubit, followed by a TapeStation check on which the main peak was expected at around 650 bp. Pooled libraries were sequenced on an Illumina MiSeq using v2 2x251 paired-end kits, and typically about 0.9-2 million reads were obtained per sample. Each sample was pooled at around 4.2 nM, and about 5-8% PhiX was included to help cluster recognition. For the original study's pipeline: FASTQ reads processed by Demultiplexor were assigned V and J genes by Decombinator through tag matching that tolerated a single base-pair mismatch. Collapsinator used UMIs to correct both sequencing errors and frequency errors arising from PCR heterogeneity. TCRs were translated and CDR3s were extracted from the conserved cysteine to the FGXG phenylalanine by CDR3Translator, with non-productive sequences being flagged. Gini, Shannon entropy and inverse Simpson indices were calculated on repertoires subsampled to equal numbers of UMI-defined TCRs. Within the linear range, a power law was fitted by maximum likelihood to the distributions of clonotype abundance. For one naive CD8 sample, the pipeline and MIGEC produced similar UMI counts, unique TCR numbers and clonal distributions. Repertoires were searched for roughly 7,300 CMV-associated CDR3 sequences compiled from VDJdb and a published dataset. TCRdb itself trimmed the public reads at Q25 with fastp, ran MiXCR and retained productive beta chains. Duplicate CDR3 protein sequences are folded into a single record with the most common DNA and genes. What appears here as the V and J calls and clone size reflects TCRdb's work, not the paper's. The sample contains about 120,000 distinct CDR3 sequences, about 36% of them found a single time. Jointly, the top ten make up approximately 0.9% of the sample.

General study outcomes and caveats: Gini index rose and Shannon and inverse Simpson diversity fell from naive through CM, EM and EMRA in both CD4 and CD8 cells. The repertoire findings for the naive and memory subsets could not be validated against a ground truth because none was available. The abundance of TCRs followed a power law with an exponent that differed between naive and memory subsets yet stayed consistent across the three individuals. Single alpha or beta chain sequences, rather than paired alpha/beta receptors, were used to define clonotypes. After error correction, over 90% of naive TCR sequences appeared only once, giving much steeper abundance distributions than memory subsets. RNA-based TCR counts may be affected by expression changes linked to T cell activation and differentiation.

TCR alpha and beta chain libraries were amplified separately from the second PCR step onward. CMV status of each donor was established by measuring IFNgamma production from CD4+ T cells after fresh PBMCs were stimulated overnight with CMV viral lysate. CD4 T cells were positively selected with Miltenyi beads, followed by positive selection of CD8 T cells from the CD4-negative fraction. After staining for CD3, CD4, CD8, CD45RA, CD27 and a live/dead dye, cells were sorted on a BD Aria II into four subsets based on CD45RA and CD27. Blood came from a few healthy volunteers, each fractionated into CD4 and CD8 T cells and then into four differentiation subsets. Approximately 120 ml of peripheral blood was drawn per donor, and PBMC were isolated by Ficoll-Paque PLUS density-gradient centrifugation. Sorted cells were lysed in RLT buffer, and RNA was extracted with a Qiagen RNeasy kit and stored at -80°C.

According to the germline V gene, CDR1 reads MNHEY and CDR2 reads SVGEGT. V lost 11 bases and J lost 5 bases, and the count of bases not matched to a germline gene is 10. The CDR3 holds 14 amino acids from the cysteine to the phenylalanine. The only DNA kept is the CDR3, 42 bases in frame from the first base. This clonotype has only a few counts. The specificity of this receptor is unknown. No much larger clone exists at a distance of one base, and base qualities are not known. The chain is assembled from TRBV6-2 or TRBV6-3 and TRBJ2-1; 9 nucleotides in the junction match TRBD2. The receptor was derived from a human donor in good health. The sample taken for sequencing was central memory CD4+ T cells from blood. The meaning of the sample's cell subset or site label: central memory, CD45RA- CD27+. The base sequence is TGTGCCGTTAAGAGACTAGCGGCCCACAATGAGCAGTTCTTC. It codes for CAVKRLAAHNEQFF.